This TCR beta chain is from a study of blood T cell repertoires in COVID-19. Study overall: There were acute and convalescent COVID-19 samples, and they came from the United States, Italy and Spain. PBMCs, B-cell-depleted T cells, or T cells provided the cDNA or gDNA that made up the material.

This clone has a single count. The CDR3 runs 17 residues. The trim removed 6 bases at V and 0 bases at J, leaving 6 bases unmatched. Germline assignment: CDR1 SNHLY and CDR2 FYNNEI. Authors' processing steps: Amplified reference gene primers provided the basis for estimating nucleated cell counts. Sequencing was performed with immunoSEQ multiplex PCR; in TCRdb, only in-frame clones are kept and a portion is missing. V, J and clone size are taken as reported in that table, and D and trimming were inferred from the DNA itself. The sample lists about 190,000 clones, approximately 88% occurring once. Specimen: peripheral blood. The clonotype was recovered from a man aged 35-49 years with acute or convalescent COVID-19. The rearrangement links TRBV2 to TRBJ2-6, with 9 bases matching TRBD1. The CDR3 loop is CASRPTGGLSGANVLTF. CDR3 DNA sequence: TGTGCCAGCAGGCCGACAGGGGGACTCTCTGGGGCCAACGTCCTGACTTTC.